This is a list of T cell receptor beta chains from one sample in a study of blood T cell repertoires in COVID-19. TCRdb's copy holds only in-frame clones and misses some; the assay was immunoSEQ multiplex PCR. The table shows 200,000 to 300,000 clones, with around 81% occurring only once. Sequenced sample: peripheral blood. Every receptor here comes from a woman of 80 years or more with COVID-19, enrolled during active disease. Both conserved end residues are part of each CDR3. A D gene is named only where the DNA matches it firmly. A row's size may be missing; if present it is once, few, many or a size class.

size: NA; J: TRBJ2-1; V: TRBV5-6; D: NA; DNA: TGTGCCAGCAGCTTGGAACTCTCCGGTTATTACAATGAGCAGTTCTTC; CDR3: CASSLELSGYYNEQFF
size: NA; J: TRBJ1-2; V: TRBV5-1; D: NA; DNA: TGCGCCAGTAATCAAGGGGATAACTATGGCTACACCTTC; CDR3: CASNQGDNYGYTF
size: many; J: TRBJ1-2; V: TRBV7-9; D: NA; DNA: TGTGCCAGCAGCCCCCCGACGGGATATGGCTACACCTTC; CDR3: CASSPPTGYGYTF
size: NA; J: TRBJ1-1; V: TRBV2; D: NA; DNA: TGTGCCAGCAGCAGGGTCATGAACACTGAAGCTTTCTTT; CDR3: CASSRVMNTEAFF
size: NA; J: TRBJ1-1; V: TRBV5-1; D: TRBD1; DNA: TGCGCCAGCAGCCGCAGGGGGGACACTGAAGCTTTCTTT; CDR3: CASSRRGDTEAFF
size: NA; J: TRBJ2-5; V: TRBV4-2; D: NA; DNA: TGTGCCAGCAGCCAACAACAGGTCCAAGAGACCCAGTACTTC; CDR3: CASSQQQVQETQYF
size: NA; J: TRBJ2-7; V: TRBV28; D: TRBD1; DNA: TGTGCCAGCAGTTTACCTCGGACAGGGCTGGATGAGCAGTACTTC; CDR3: CASSLPRTGLDEQYF
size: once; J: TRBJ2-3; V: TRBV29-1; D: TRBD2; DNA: TGCAGCGTCCAGCGGGGGGGAGTAGATACGCAGTATTTT; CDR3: CSVQRGGVDTQYF
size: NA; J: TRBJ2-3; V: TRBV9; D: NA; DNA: TGTGCCAGCAGCGTAGGGCTTAGCACAGATACGCAGTATTTT; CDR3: CASSVGLSTDTQYF
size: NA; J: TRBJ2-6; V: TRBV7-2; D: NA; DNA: TGTGCCAGCAGCTTAGGGGGCCCCCTGGACTCTGGGGCCAACGTCCTGACTTTC; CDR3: CASSLGGPLDSGANVLTF
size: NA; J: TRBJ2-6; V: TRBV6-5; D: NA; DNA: TGTGCCAGCAGTTACATTCCCGGCGTCCTGACTTTC; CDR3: CASSYIPGVLTF
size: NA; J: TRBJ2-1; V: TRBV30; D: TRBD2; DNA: TGTGCCTGGAGTGGCACGCGAAAGGGACTAGCGGAGCAGTTCTTC; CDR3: CAWSGTRKGLAEQFF
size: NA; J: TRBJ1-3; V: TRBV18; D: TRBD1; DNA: TGTGCCAGCTCAACCGGGACAGACTTTGGAAACACCATATATTTT; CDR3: CASSTGTDFGNTIYF
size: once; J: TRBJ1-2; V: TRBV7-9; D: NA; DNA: TGTGCCAGCAGCTTAACCACAGGGATAGCTGGCTACACCTTC; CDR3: CASSLTTGIAGYTF
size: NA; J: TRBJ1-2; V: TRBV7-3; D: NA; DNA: TGTGCCAGCAGCTCTTCCGCCGGGACTGGAGGTGGCGGCTACACCTTC; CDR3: CASSSSAGTGGGGYTF
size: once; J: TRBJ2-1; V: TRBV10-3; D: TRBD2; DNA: TGTGCCTCCTGTCCCGGGACTAGCGGGAGATTTAATGAGCAGTTCTTC; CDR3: CASCPGTSGRFNEQFF
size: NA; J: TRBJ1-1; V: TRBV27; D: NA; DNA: TGTGCCAGCGGGGGGGGCAGCTCACCCTCAGCTTTCTTT; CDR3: CASGGGSSPSAFF
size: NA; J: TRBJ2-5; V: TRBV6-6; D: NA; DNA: TGTGCCAGCAACACGAACAACCAAGAGACCCAGTACTTC; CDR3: CASNTNNQETQYF
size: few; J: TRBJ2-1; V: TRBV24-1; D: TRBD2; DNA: TGTGCCACCAGTGACTATGGGACTAGCGGGAACCACAATGAGCAGTTCTTC; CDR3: CATSDYGTSGNHNEQFF
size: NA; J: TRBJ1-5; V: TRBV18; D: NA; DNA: TGTGCCAGCTCCCAAGGGGTGGGTGAACAGCCCCAGCATTTT; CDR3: CASSQGVGEQPQHF
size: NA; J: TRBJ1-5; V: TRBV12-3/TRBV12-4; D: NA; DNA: TGTGCCAGCAGTTTCGAGGGTGGAACGGCCCAGCATTTT; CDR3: CASSFEGGTAQHF